A single sample gave rise to the 24 T cell receptor beta chains below, sequenced in a study of blood T cell repertoires in COVID-19. Clones were sequenced by immunoSEQ multiplex PCR, and TCRdb holds only the in-frame ones, with some missing. The table has roughly 200,000 clones, around 84% seen once; the top ten hold around 20%. The sequencing sample was made of PBMCs or T cells enriched from blood (not recorded which). These receptors all come from a man aged 35 to 55 who had recovered from COVID-19.

Here the CDR3 reads CASRRTSGSSYNEQFF. The CDR3 DNA reads as TGCGCCAGCAGACGGACTAGCGGGAGCTCCTACAATGAGCAGTTCTTC. The J gene is TRBJ2-1, the V gene TRBV5-1, with 13 bases aligning to TRBD2. Germline CDR1 is SGHRS and CDR2 is YFSETQ. This CDR3 contains 16 residues. J gave up 0 bases and V 5 bases, and 2 bases lay outside the gene matches. The entire variable domain, with the rest obtained from reference TRBV5-1 and TRBJ2-1, is as follows: KAGVTQTPRYLIKTRGQQVTLSCSPISGHRSVSWYQQTPGQGLQFLFEYFSETQRNKGNFPGRFSGRQFSNSRSEMNVSTLELGDSALYLCASRRTSGSSYNEQFFGPGTRLTVL.

This clone came up a few times. The genes are TRBV2 and TRBJ1-2, with unresolved D. Germline V CDR1 and CDR2: SNHLY, FYNNEI. This CDR3 contains 13 residues. Trimming pared 5 bases from V and 8 bases from J, leaving 15 bases between. CDR3 nucleotides: TGTGCCAGCAGTTTCTCCAGTTCCATGGGCTACACCTTC. It is translated as CASSFSSSMGYTF.

The gene calls are TRBV24-1 and TRBJ2-7; 8 bases are shared with TRBD1. The junction had 6 bases not matched to a gene; V was cut back by 4 bases and J by 8 bases. Germline V gene lookup returns CDR1 KGHDR and CDR2 SFDVKD. The CDR3 has 13 amino acids. CDR3 residues: CATSDLGQGQQYF. In DNA, the CDR3 is TGTGCCACCAGTGACCTTGGACAGGGCCAGCAGTACTTC.

V gene TRBV7-6 combines with J gene TRBJ2-7, with 10 bases fitting TRBD2. V lost 5 bases to trimming and J lost 5 bases; unmatched junction nucleotides: 9. Per the germline V gene, CDR1 is SGHVS and CDR2 is FNYEAQ. The CDR3 has 15 amino acids. CDR3 protein: CASSPRLAGAHEQYF. The CDR3 nucleotides read TGTGCCAGCAGCCCCCGGCTAGCGGGAGCCCACGAGCAGTACTTC.

This clone occurred a few times. The chain combines TRBV7-8 with TRBJ1-3, with TRBD1 as a possible D gene (5 bases). The germline V gene has CDR1 SGHVS and CDR2 FQNEAQ. The CDR3 runs to 14 residues. Between the trimmed V and J ends, which lost 3 bases and 1 base, there was a span of 7 bases. The DNA of the CDR3 is TGTGCCAGCAGCTTCAGGGAATCTGGAAACACCATATATTTT. Translation gives CASSFRESGNTIYF.

The chain has TRBV19 and TRBJ1-5; TRBD1 agrees at 7 bases. V was pared by 5 bases and J by 3 bases, with 4 bases of the junction left unmatched. The CDR3 has 14 residues. CDR1 is LNHDA, CDR2 SQIVND, per germline (reference sequence). The CDR3 sequence is CASSYGTANQPQHF. In nucleotides, the CDR3 is TGTGCCAGTAGTTACGGGACAGCCAATCAGCCCCAGCATTTT.

The chain employs TRBV24-1 and TRBJ2-3; 7 nucleotides agree with TRBD1. The germline gives CDR1 KGHDR, CDR2 SFDVKD. The junction had 4 bases not matched to a gene; V was cut back by 4 bases and J by 1 base. The CDR3 is 15 amino acids. CDR3 DNA sequence: TGTGCCACCAGTGACTTTGGACAGGGCACAGATACGCAGTATTTT. Amino acid sequence: CATSDFGQGTDTQYF.

This chain connects TRBV6-5 to TRBJ2-7, with TRBD1 matching 8 bases. The germline CDR1 and CDR2 sequences are MNHEY and SVGAGI. The CDR3 is 13 amino acids. Trimming cost V 2 bases and J 7 bases; bases outside gene matches: 4. The DNA for the CDR3 is TGTGCCAGCAGTTACGAGGACAGGGAAGAGCAGTACTTC. It translates to CASSYEDREEQYF.

This clone was observed once. J is TRBJ1-2 and V is TRBV7-9; 7 nucleotides line up with TRBD1. After removal of 5 bases from V and 5 bases from J, the junction contained 5 bases not matched to a gene. CDR1 SEHNR and CDR2 FQNEAQ come from the germline V gene (reference sequence). The CDR3 consists of 13 residues. The CDR3 spells CASSKGTEYGYTF. In DNA form, the CDR3 reads TGTGCCAGCAGCAAGGGGACAGAGTATGGCTACACCTTC.

V is TRBV18 and J is TRBJ2-7; D is perhaps TRBD1 (5 bases). The germline V and J ends were trimmed by 3 bases and 7 bases, with 13 bases remaining between them. Germline V gene lookup returns CDR1 KGHSH and CDR2 LQKENI. This CDR3 has 13 amino acids. CDR3 coding DNA: TGTGCCAGCTCACCTGGACAAATCCCGGAGCAGTACTTC. Translated: CASSPGQIPEQYF.

The J gene is TRBJ2-7, the V gene TRBV19, with D possibly TRBD2 on 5 matching bases. V was clipped by 1 base and J by 5 bases, with 9 bases between them. Germline V lookup: CDR1 LNHDA, CDR2 SQIVND (reference sequence). This CDR3 is built from 13 residues. CDR3 sequence reads: CASSIGGQDEQYF. The CDR3 coding sequence is TGTGCCAGTAGTATAGGAGGGCAGGACGAGCAGTACTTC. Drawing the rest from reference TRBV19 and TRBJ2-7, the complete variable domain is DGGITQSPKYLFRKEGQNVTLSCEQNLNHDAMYWYRQDPGQGLRLIYYSQIVNDFQKGDIAEGYSVSREKKESFPLTVTSAQKNPTAFYLCASSIGGQDEQYFGPGTRLTVT.

This sequence joins TRBV7-9 and TRBJ2-2, with a weak D call TRBD2 (7 bases). CDR1 SEHNR and CDR2 FQNEAQ come from the germline V gene (reference sequence). The length of the CDR3 is 16 residues. V lost 4 bases and J lost 1, with 13 bases in between. The DNA for the CDR3 is TGTGCCAGCAGCTCGTGGGGGGGACAGAACACCGGGGAGCTGTTTTTT. As protein: CASSSWGGQNTGELFF.

V gene TRBV19 combines with J gene TRBJ1-5, with 10 bases identical to TRBD1. This CDR3 region has 18 residues. CDR1 and CDR2 from the germline V gene are LNHDA and SQIVND (reference sequence). Trimming took 7 bases from V and 4 from J; bases not matched to a gene: 16. This chain's CDR3 is CASTGTGELLVKNQPQHF. DNA of the CDR3: TGTGCCAGTACCGGGACAGGGGAGCTCCTAGTTAAGAATCAGCCCCAGCATTTT.

This CDR3 is CASGWGGSYNEQFF. For the CDR3, the DNA is TGTGCCAGCGGCTGGGGGGGCTCCTACAATGAGCAGTTCTTC. V and J are TRBV11-2 and TRBJ2-1, with 7 bases lining up with TRBD2. J gave up 0 bases and V 8 bases, and 4 bases lay outside the gene matches. Germline values: CDR1 SGHAT, CDR2 FQNNGV. The length of the CDR3 is 14 residues.

The table lists this clone with a count of one. The gene calls are TRBV5-8 and TRBJ2-3; 9 bases match TRBD2. With 2 bases clipped from V and 2 bases from J, the junction kept 3 bases outside the gene matches. Germline values: CDR1 SGHTS, CDR2 YDEGEE. The CDR3 extends over 15 amino acids. CDR3 in DNA: TGTGCCAGCAGCTTAAGACTAGCGGCCACAGATACGCAGTATTTT. Its protein is CASSLRLAATDTQYF.

This chain links TRBV30 with TRBJ1-1, with D hard to call. V was trimmed by 0 bases and J by 0 bases, leaving 8 bases between them. CDR3 length: 14 residues. CDR1 is GTSNPN, CDR2 SVGIG, per germline (reference sequence). CDR3 in amino acids: CAWSVFPMNTEAFF. In DNA form, the CDR3 reads TGTGCCTGGAGTGTTTTTCCCATGAACACTGAAGCTTTCTTT.

This clone appeared once. V gene TRBV28 combines with J gene TRBJ1-1; 11 nucleotides line up with TRBD1. Germline CDR1 reads MDHEN; CDR2 reads SYDVKM. The length of the CDR3 is 16 residues. Trimming cost V 6 bases and J 7 bases; bases outside gene matches: 13. The CDR3: CASSPTNGQGAYEAFF. For the CDR3, the DNA is TGTGCCAGCAGCCCTACTAACGGACAGGGGGCTTATGAAGCTTTCTTT.

The chain couples TRBV3-1 (or the pseudogene TRBV3-2) to TRBJ1-2, with 8 bases that match TRBD1. The trim removed 3 bases at V and 5 bases at J, leaving 5 bases unmatched. The CDR3 totals 14 residues. The germline gives CDR1 LGHDT, CDR2 YNNKEL (reference sequence). The CDR3, as DNA: TGTGCCAGCAGCCAGGGACAGGTTGGGTATGGCTACACCTTC. It specifies CASSQGQVGYGYTF.

The rearrangement joins TRBV4-3 to TRBJ1-2; tentatively, D is TRBD1 (5 bases). The CDR3 totals 15 residues. Germline assignment: CDR1 LGHNA and CDR2 YSLEER. V lost 1 base, J lost 4 bases, and 13 bases lay in between. The CDR3 loop reads CASSQGRGLLYGYTF. CDR3 sequence (DNA): TGCGCCAGCAGCCAAGGGAGGGGTCTCCTCTATGGCTACACCTTC.

The genes are TRBV4-1 and TRBJ1-2; TRBD1 matches 7 bases. CDR3 size: 14 residues. Looked up from germline, CDR1 is MGHRA and CDR2 is YSYEKL. V was clipped by 0 bases and J by 4 bases; unmatched bases: 2. The CDR3 DNA is TGCGCCAGCAGCCAAGAGGGACAGCGCTATGGCTACACCTTC. It encodes CASSQEGQRYGYTF.

V usage is TRBV6-5 and J usage is TRBJ2-5, with TRBD1 identical over 8 bases. Germline V gene data show CDR1 as MNHEY and CDR2 as SVGAGI. The CDR3 loop spans 15 amino acids. The J segment lost 4 bases and the V segment lost 4 bases, leaving 8 bases of the junction unmatched. The chain's CDR3 is CASSWRTGSRETQYF. The DNA for the CDR3 is TGTGCCAGCAGTTGGAGGACAGGGAGTCGAGAGACCCAGTACTTC.

The V call is TRBV6-2 or TRBV6-3, the J call TRBJ1-1; no firm D call. CDR3 size: 15 residues. Germline loops: CDR1 MNHEY, CDR2 SVGEGT. Trimming pared 5 bases from V and 0 bases from J, leaving 13 bases between. In nucleotides, the CDR3 is TGTGCCAGCAGTGGAGGGAAAGTATTGAACACTGAAGCTTTCTTT. This codes for CASSGGKVLNTEAFF.

This chain connects TRBV18 to TRBJ2-3; TRBD2 agrees at 8 bases. With 5 bases clipped from V and 1 base from J, the junction kept 5 bases outside the gene matches. Germline loops: CDR1 KGHSH, CDR2 LQKENI. The CDR3 length is 15 residues. In DNA form, the CDR3 reads TGTGCCAGCTCAACCCTCGGGGGGGGCACAGATACGCAGTATTTT. Protein product: CASSTLGGGTDTQYF.

The V call is TRBV7-8, the J call TRBJ2-1; 10 nucleotides line up with TRBD2. Unmatched junction bases numbered 6, after V lost 5 bases and J lost 5 bases. This CDR3 has 15 amino acids. In germline, CDR1 is SGHVS, CDR2 FQNEAQ. The CDR3 here is CASSPSGGVNNEQFF. The CDR3 nucleotides read TGTGCCAGCAGCCCGAGCGGGGGGGTCAACAATGAGCAGTTCTTC.